The next 25 T cell receptor beta chains were all read from a single sample in a study of blood T cell repertoires in COVID-19. Libraries were prepared by immunoSEQ multiplex PCR; TCRdb keeps only in-frame clonotypes and omits some of them. Among approximately 170,000 clones listed, approximately 90% were seen once. Material: peripheral blood. The source of these receptors is a man aged 18 to 30 with COVID-19, enrolled during active disease.

The chain recombines TRBV15 with TRBJ1-5; 9 bases agree with TRBD1. Germline loops: CDR1 LNHNV, CDR2 YYDKDF (reference sequence). This CDR3 has 15 residues. V shed 6 bases, J shed 6 bases, and the junction held 9 bases outside the gene matches. DNA of the CDR3: TGTGCCACCAGAGCCAACAGGGGGCTGGGTCAGCCCCAGCATTTT. Translated: CATRANRGLGQPQHF. The full variable domain, in which reference TRBV15 and TRBJ1-5 provide the parts outside the CDR3, is DAMVIQNPRYQVTQFGKPVTLSCSQTLNHNVMYWYQQKSSQAPKLLFHYYDKDFNNEADTPDNFQSRRPNTSFCFLDIRSPGLGDTAMYLCATRANRGLGQPQHFGDGTRLSIL.

This sequence joins TRBV5-8 and TRBJ2-7; 7 nucleotides match TRBD1. Germline-derived CDR1 and CDR2 are SGHTS and YDEGEE. The CDR3 totals 17 residues. The V and J ends lost 4 bases and 3 bases, in that order; junction bases with no gene match: 16. CDR3 DNA: TGTGCCAGCAGCCCTTACTTTGGGACAGTAGACGACTACGAGCAGTACTTC. It translates to CASSPYFGTVDDYEQYF.

A single count supports this clone. The chain is built from TRBV5-4 and TRBJ2-1, with TRBD2 as a possible D gene (6 bases). The CDR3 is 15 residues long. V was cut by 0 bases and J by 3 bases, with 10 bases left in between. CDR1 is SGHNT and CDR2 is YYREEE in the germline V gene (reference sequence). CDR3 loop: CASSLGGNNYNEQFF. The DNA of the CDR3 is TGTGCCAGCAGCTTGGGCGGGAACAACTACAATGAGCAGTTCTTC.

The gene calls are TRBV28 and TRBJ1-4; possible D gene TRBD1, 5 bases. With 3 bases removed from V and 0 bases from J, the gap between germline ends came to 11 bases. The CDR3 loop spans 16 amino acids. CDR1 is MDHEN, CDR2 SYDVKM, per germline. The CDR3 DNA is TGTGCCAGCAGTTTGGCCAGGGCTGCAACTAATGAAAAACTGTTTTTT. Translation: CASSLARAATNEKLFF.

The gene calls are TRBV18 and TRBJ2-1, with 7 bases matching TRBD2. J gave up 5 bases and V 3 bases, and 4 bases lay outside the gene matches. Germline loops: CDR1 KGHSH, CDR2 LQKENI. The CDR3 extends over 14 amino acids. CDR3 DNA: TGTGCCAGCTCACCGAGGGAGGGCAACAATGAGCAGTTCTTC. Translating it yields CASSPREGNNEQFF.

The chain is built from TRBV30 and TRBJ1-2; D not resolved. Germline CDR1 and CDR2: GTSNPN and SVGIG (reference sequence). Trimming removed 4 bases at V and 0 bases at J, with 12 bases between. This CDR3 spans 14 amino acids. CDR3 region: CAWTVNGANYGYTF. The CDR3, as DNA: TGTGCCTGGACCGTAAACGGTGCTAACTATGGCTACACCTTC. Based on the CDR3 plus reference TRBV30 and TRBJ1-2, the full variable domain is SQTIHQWPATLVQPVGSPLSLECTVEGTSNPNLYWYRQAAGRGLQLLFYSVGIGQISSEVPQNLSASRPQDRQFILSSKKLLLSDSGFYLCAWTVNGANYGYTFGSGTRLTVV.

The J gene is TRBJ1-3, the V gene TRBV21-1; the D call of TRBD1 is as the table states it, not checked on the DNA. TRBV21-1 is flagged as a pseudogene. The CDR3 loop spans 17 amino acids. In nucleotides, the CDR3 is TGTGCCAGCAGCGTCCGGAGACAGGAACTCTCTGGAAACACCATATATTTT. This translates into CASSVRRQELSGNTIYF.

The chain combines TRBV30 with TRBJ2-4; 12 nucleotides match TRBD2. CDR1 and CDR2 (germline): GTSNPN, SVGIG (reference sequence). The CDR3 is made up of 19 amino acids. J lost 0 bases, V lost 1 base, and 10 bases had no gene match. CDR3 coding DNA: TGTGCCTGGAGTGGCGGGACTAGCGGGCACCTTCTAGCCAAAAACATTCAGTACTTC. Translation: CAWSGGTSGHLLAKNIQYF.

The genes are TRBV19 and TRBJ1-5; D uncertain. Between the trimmed V and J ends, which lost 6 bases and 9 bases, there was a span of 12 bases. The CDR3 consists of 12 residues. CDR1 is LNHDA and CDR2 is SQIVND in the germline V gene (reference sequence). The CDR3 sequence: CASSAPLVPQHF. CDR3 coding DNA: TGTGCCAGTAGCGCCCCACTGGTGCCCCAGCATTTT.

This clone was seen only once. The chain joins TRBV7-6 to TRBJ2-1, with a tentative D call TRBD1 (6 bases). The germline CDR1 and CDR2 sequences are SGHVS and FNYEAQ. V lost 0 bases, J lost 4 bases, and 10 bases lay in between. The CDR3 contains 15 residues. CDR3 region: CASSLADSNYNEQFF. The DNA for the CDR3 is TGTGCCAGCAGCTTAGCGGACAGTAATTACAATGAGCAGTTCTTC.

This clone has only one observation. This rearrangement joins TRBV5-6 to TRBJ1-1; D gene unclear. V was trimmed by 2 bases and J by 5 bases, leaving 13 bases between them. The CDR3 has 14 residues. Germline V CDR1 and CDR2: SGHDT, YYEEEE. CDR3 region: CASSFGSARTEAFF. Here the CDR3 DNA reads TGTGCCAGCAGCTTTGGCAGCGCCCGGACTGAAGCTTTCTTT.

This sequence joins TRBV3-1 (or the pseudogene TRBV3-2) and TRBJ2-3, with TRBD1 matching 9 bases. The CDR3 has 16 amino acids. Germline-derived CDR1 and CDR2 are LGHDT and YNNKEL (reference sequence). V was clipped by 0 bases and J by 3 bases; unmatched bases: 4. The CDR3 loop is CASSQERQGGTDTQYF. In DNA, the CDR3 is TGTGCCAGCAGCCAAGAACGACAGGGGGGGACAGATACGCAGTATTTT.

A single count supports this clone. The chain joins TRBV24-1 to TRBJ2-7; 7 bases agree with TRBD1. Germline CDR1 KGHDR, CDR2 SFDVKD. After removal of 5 bases from V and 5 bases from J, the junction contained 2 bases not matched to a gene. The CDR3 is 12 amino acids. CDR3 in amino acids: CATSGGGHEQYF. CDR3 sequence (DNA): TGTGCCACCAGTGGAGGGGGCCACGAGCAGTACTTC.

The gene calls are TRBV27 and TRBJ2-1, with TRBD2 matching 9 bases. Trimming removed 3 bases from V and 6 bases from J; junction bases left unmatched: 3. Germline CDR1 and CDR2: MNHEY and SMNVEV (reference sequence). This CDR3 comprises 14 residues. The CDR3 sequence: CASSLEGLANEQFF. DNA of the CDR3: TGTGCCAGCAGTTTGGAGGGACTAGCCAATGAGCAGTTCTTC.

This clone has a single count. The V call is TRBV7-2, the J call TRBJ2-7, with 9 nucleotides matching TRBD2. The J segment lost 6 bases and the V segment lost 4 bases, leaving 10 bases of the junction unmatched. Germline V gene data show CDR1 as SGHTA and CDR2 as FQGNSA. CDR3 length: 15 amino acids. The CDR3 reads CASSYVHSGRAEQYF. CDR3 DNA: TGTGCCAGCAGCTACGTCCATAGCGGGAGAGCCGAGCAGTACTTC.

V gene TRBV6-6 combines with J gene TRBJ2-5, with 11 bases aligning to TRBD2. The germline V gene encodes CDR1 MNHNY and CDR2 SVGAGI (reference sequence). This CDR3 has 16 residues. J gave up 2 bases and V 2 bases, and 4 bases lay outside the gene matches. CDR3 protein: CASSYLGTSGQETQYF. The DNA of the CDR3 is TGTGCCAGCAGTTACCTCGGGACTAGCGGACAAGAGACCCAGTACTTC.

The V gene is TRBV5-1, the J gene TRBJ2-7; D might be TRBD2 (6 bases). The CDR3 contains 13 residues. V lost 4 bases and J 5 bases, leaving 13 bases between the germline ends. In germline, CDR1 is SGHRS, CDR2 YFSETQ. DNA of the CDR3: TGCGCCAGCAGCAAGACTAGTCGACACGAGCAGTACTTC. This encodes CASSKTSRHEQYF. Drawing the rest from reference TRBV5-1 and TRBJ2-7, the complete variable domain is KAGVTQTPRYLIKTRGQQVTLSCSPISGHRSVSWYQQTPGQGLQFLFEYFSETQRNKGNFPGRFSGRQFSNSRSEMNVSTLELGDSALYLCASSKTSRHEQYFGPGTRLTVT.

The V and J genes are TRBV6-2 or TRBV6-3 and TRBJ2-2; 7 bases line up with TRBD2. Germline-derived CDR1 and CDR2 are MNHEY and SVGEGT. Trimming took 3 bases from V and 4 from J; bases not matched to a gene: 8. This CDR3 contains 16 residues. CDR3 loop: CASSYRGLTITGELFF. Here the CDR3 DNA reads TGTGCCAGCAGTTATCGGGGACTAACTATCACCGGGGAGCTGTTTTTT.

The chain recombines TRBV2 with TRBJ2-5, with 9 bases lining up with TRBD2. Germline lookup yields CDR1 SNHLY and CDR2 FYNNEI. Losses at the gene ends were 10 bases for V and 1 base for J; bases not matched to a gene: 4. The CDR3 contains 13 residues. The CDR3 loop is CAIPTSGQETQYF. Here the CDR3 DNA reads TGTGCCATTCCGACTAGCGGCCAAGAGACCCAGTACTTC.

The chain employs TRBV10-3 and TRBJ1-5; perhaps TRBD1 as D (5 bases). Between the trimmed V and J ends, which lost 4 bases and 5 bases, there was a span of 15 bases. Per the germline V gene, CDR1 is ENHRY and CDR2 is SYGVKD. This CDR3 has 15 amino acids. CDR3 DNA sequence: TGTGCCATCAGTGCGCTTCGGGGAGGGGATCAGCCCCAGCATTTT. Protein: CAISALRGGDQPQHF.

V gene TRBV5-6 combines with J gene TRBJ2-7; D possibly corresponds to TRBD1 (6 bases). Per the germline V gene, CDR1 is SGHDT and CDR2 is YYEEEE. V lost 4 bases to trimming and J lost 2 bases, with 16 bases between them. The CDR3 length is 15 residues. CDR3 DNA: TGTGCCAGCAGCCAACAGGGTACGAGAACCTACGAGCAGTACTTC. Its translation is CASSQQGTRTYEQYF.

The J gene is TRBJ2-1, the V gene TRBV30, with D possibly matching TRBD2 (5 bases). V dropped 1 base and J dropped 5 bases, with 9 bases sitting between them. Per the germline V gene, CDR1 is GTSNPN and CDR2 is SVGIG (reference sequence). The CDR3 extends over 13 amino acids. The CDR3 nucleotides are TGTGCCTGGAGTGATCTAGCCGACAATGAGCAGTTCTTC. Protein: CAWSDLADNEQFF. Based on the CDR3 plus reference TRBV30 and TRBJ2-1, the full variable domain is SQTIHQWPATLVQPVGSPLSLECTVEGTSNPNLYWYRQAAGRGLQLLFYSVGIGQISSEVPQNLSASRPQDRQFILSSKKLLLSDSGFYLCAWSDLADNEQFFGPGTRLTVL.

The chain carries TRBV28 and TRBJ1-5; TRBD1 is a possible D gene (5 bases). Germline CDR1 and CDR2: MDHEN and SYDVKM. The CDR3 is 13 residues long. V lost 10 bases, J lost 10 bases, and 20 bases lay in between. The CDR3 DNA is TGTGCCAACGCCGGACACCTTAACGAACCCCAGCATTTT. It is translated as CANAGHLNEPQHF.

V and J are TRBV25-1 and TRBJ2-7, with unresolved D. V was clipped by 3 bases and J by 3 bases, with 12 bases between them. The germline gives CDR1 MGHDK, CDR2 SYGVNS. This CDR3 contains 14 residues. The CDR3 is CASSEEQSVYEQYF. The CDR3 region has the DNA TGTGCCAGCAGTGAGGAACAGTCGGTCTACGAGCAGTACTTC.

The rearrangement uses TRBV6-5 and TRBJ2-7, with 7 bases identical to TRBD1. The CDR3 has 14 amino acids. Germline V gene data show CDR1 as MNHEY and CDR2 as SVGAGI. V gave up 6 bases and J gave up 4 bases; unmatched junction bases: 9. DNA of the CDR3: TGTGCCAGCAGCCTGGACAGGACCCTTTACGAGCAGTACTTC. Protein product: CASSLDRTLYEQYF.